What follows is one TCR beta chain and its context. Vbeta (60) and Jbeta (13) primers were used in the PCR. Sequenced by immunoSEQ multiplex PCR; TCRdb stores in-frame clones only, minus some. Its table lists 150,000 or so clones. Germline assignment: CDR1 SGHRS and CDR2 YFSETQ. The J segment lost 0 bases and the V segment lost 0 bases, leaving 8 bases of the junction unmatched. CDR3 length: 18 amino acids. These data come from a study of cytomegalovirus exposure and HLA in healthy donors. This TCR was sampled from a woman aged 55-69 years in good health and CMV-seronegative. The sample consisted of PBMCs. The chain joins TRBV5-1 to TRBJ2-1; 8 bases are shared with TRBD2. The CDR3 loop is CASSLGPTSGVSYNEQFF. The CDR3 coding sequence is TGCGCCAGCAGCTTGGGCCCCACTAGCGGAGTCTCCTACAATGAGCAGTTCTTC. The variable domain in full, completed from reference TRBV5-1 and TRBJ2-1, reads KAGVTQTPRYLIKTRGQQVTLSCSPISGHRSVSWYQQTPGQGLQFLFEYFSETQRNKGNFPGRFSGRQFSNSRSEMNVSTLELGDSALYLCASSLGPTSGVSYNEQFFGPGTRLTVL.